The 31 T cell receptor beta chains below were found in one sample sequenced in a study of cytomegalovirus exposure and HLA in healthy donors. This PCR relied on a set of 60 Vbeta primers and 13 Jbeta primers. TCRdb's table, derived via immunoSEQ multiplex PCR, lists solely in-frame clones and lacks some. The sample holds fewer than 200,000 clones; 75% to 80% are singletons and the top ten take over 12%. The sequencing sample was made of PBMCs. The receptors come from a woman between 25 and 40 years old in good health and CMV-seropositive.

This chain connects TRBV19 to TRBJ1-5; TRBD1 matches at 7 bases. This CDR3 contains 14 residues. Per germline, CDR1 LNHDA and CDR2 SQIVND (reference sequence). Unmatched junction bases numbered 7, after V lost 4 bases and J lost 7 bases. The CDR3 DNA is TGTGCCAGTAGTACACAGGGGAGAGGGCAGCCCCAGCATTTT. Protein sequence: CASSTQGRGQPQHF.

V and J are TRBV10-3 and TRBJ2-5, with 7 bases that match TRBD1. Germline CDR1 is ENHRY and CDR2 is SYGVKD. CDR3 length: 16 amino acids. V gave up 5 bases and J gave up 5 bases; unmatched junction bases: 14. CDR3 protein: CAISNGTAPLVETQYF. CDR3 DNA: TGTGCCATCAGTAACGGGACAGCTCCCTTGGTGGAGACCCAGTACTTC.

This chain links TRBV28 with TRBJ2-3, with D perhaps TRBD1 (5 bases). V shed 3 bases and J shed 4 bases, with 11 bases lying between them. CDR1 is MDHEN, CDR2 SYDVKM, per germline. The CDR3 has 14 amino acids. CDR3: CASSLTALPDTQYF. CDR3 bases: TGTGCCAGCAGTTTGACAGCTCTCCCAGATACGCAGTATTTT.

In its sample, this clone was seen a few times. V gene TRBV7-2 combines with J gene TRBJ2-1; D might be TRBD2 (5 bases). This CDR3 has 13 amino acids. V lost 1 base, J lost 13 bases, and 14 bases lay in between. From germline, CDR1 is SGHTA and CDR2 FQGNSA. The CDR3 sequence: CASSLDFGGYQFF. CDR3 nucleotide sequence: TGTGCCAGCAGCTTAGACTTCGGAGGCTATCAGTTCTTC.

This rearrangement joins TRBV5-8 to TRBJ2-1, with 10 bases aligning to TRBD2. CDR1 and CDR2 (germline): SGHTS, YDEGEE. Trimming took 0 bases from V and 4 from J; bases not matched to a gene: 1. CDR3 length equals 15 residues. The CDR3, as DNA: TGTGCCAGCAGCTTGGTAGCGGGAGGTTACAATGAGCAGTTCTTC. Its translation is CASSLVAGGYNEQFF.

The V gene is TRBV12-2, the J gene TRBJ2-1; TRBD1 is the table's D call and was not checked against the DNA. TRBV12-2 is designated a pseudogene. The CDR3 contains 16 residues. CDR3 coding DNA: TGTGCAAGTCGCTTAAGACACAGGGGGAGGTGCAATGAGCAGTTCTTC. This gives the protein CASRLRHRGRCNEQFF.

In regard to this clone: A junction end diverges from the germline sequence, so it may reflect a read error. At the DNA level, this CDR3 is encoded by other sequences in the same sample as well. The CDR3 bases are TGCGCCAGCAGCTTAGATCCAGGGGGCGGCAATCAGCCCCAGCATTTT. Protein product: CASSLDPGGGNQPQHF. The gene calls are TRBV7-8 and TRBJ1-5; 8 bases align to TRBD1. Germline V gene data show CDR1 as SGHVS and CDR2 as FQNEAQ. The CDR3 consists of 16 residues.

This sequence joins TRBV5-4 and TRBJ2-7; 9 bases line up with TRBD1. Trimming at V came to 3 bases and at J to 6 bases, leaving 7 bases not matched to a gene. This CDR3 has 14 amino acids. Germline CDR1 reads SGHNT; CDR2 reads YYREEE (reference sequence). The CDR3 reads CASSWDRVAGEQYF. The CDR3 DNA reads as TGTGCCAGCAGCTGGGACAGGGTTGCGGGCGAGCAGTACTTC. The full variable domain, completed using reference TRBV5-4 and TRBJ2-7, is ETGVTQSPTHLIKTRGQQVTLRCSSQSGHNTVSWYQQALGQGPQFIFQYYREEENGRGNFPPRFSGLQFPNYSSELNVNALELDDSALYLCASSWDRVAGEQYFGPGTRLTVT.

The CDR3 sequence: CASSQSGTSGRAYF. Here the CDR3 DNA reads TGCGCCAGCAGCCAATCCGGGACTAGCGGGAGGGCCTACTTC. The chain joins TRBV4-1 to TRBJ2-7, with 16 bases that match TRBD2. V gave up 2 bases and J gave up 13 bases; unmatched junction bases: 5. CDR1 and CDR2 from the germline V gene are MGHRA and YSYEKL. The CDR3 is made up of 14 amino acids.

V gene TRBV9 combines with J gene TRBJ1-3; 7 bases are shared with TRBD1. The CDR3 is 15 amino acids. Trimming took 4 bases from V and 4 from J; bases not matched to a gene: 8. Per germline, CDR1 SGDLS and CDR2 YYNGEE. CDR3 loop: CASSRDRVVGNTIYF. DNA for the CDR3: TGTGCCAGCAGCAGGGACAGAGTAGTCGGAAACACCATATATTTT. Together with reference TRBV9 and TRBJ1-3, the CDR3 gives the full variable domain: DSGVTQTPKHLITATGQRVTLRCSPRSGDLSVYWYQQSLDQGLQFLIQYYNGEERAKGNILERFSAQQFPDLHSELNLSSLELGDSALYFCASSRDRVVGNTIYFGEGSWLTVV.

The rearrangement joins TRBV5-1 to TRBJ2-3; 7 bases are a match to TRBD1. The length of the CDR3 is 16 residues. Germline CDR1 is SGHRS and CDR2 is YFSETQ. V lost 1 base and J lost 5; bases outside the gene matches: 10. CDR3 residues: CASSLLGGESGDTQYF. The CDR3 coding sequence is TGCGCCAGCAGCTTGTTAGGGGGCGAATCTGGAGATACGCAGTATTTT.

The gene calls are TRBV5-4 and TRBJ2-5, with 14 bases aligning to TRBD2. CDR1 is SGHNT and CDR2 is YYREEE in the germline V gene (reference sequence). The CDR3 runs to 16 residues. V was clipped by 4 bases and J by 2 bases; unmatched bases: 4. This CDR3 is CASSLGTSGGQETQYF. CDR3 nucleotides: TGTGCCAGCAGCCTAGGGACTAGCGGGGGTCAAGAGACCCAGTACTTC.

This clone occurred many times. The genes are TRBV2 and TRBJ2-1; a possible D gene is TRBD2 (6 bases). CDR1 SNHLY and CDR2 FYNNEI come from the germline V gene. The CDR3 totals 12 residues. Between the trimmed V and J ends, which lost 4 bases and 8 bases, there was a span of 9 bases. CDR3 nucleotide sequence: TGTGCCAGCAGTGGGGGGGTCGATGAGCAGTTCTTC. Translated, it gives CASSGGVDEQFF.

J is TRBJ2-3 and V is TRBV6-6; TRBD1 is a possible D gene (5 bases). The V end lost 2 bases, the J end lost 0 bases, and 9 bases lay between the germline ends. CDR1 and CDR2 (germline): MNHNY, SVGAGI (reference sequence). This CDR3 contains 15 residues. The CDR3 region is CASSYLGVSTDTQYF. In DNA, the CDR3 is TGTGCCAGCAGTTACCTAGGGGTTAGCACAGATACGCAGTATTTT.

This sequence joins TRBV4-1 and TRBJ2-7; 7 positions match TRBD1. The CDR3 covers 13 residues. Trimming cost V 5 bases and J 2 bases; bases outside gene matches: 3. The germline CDR1 and CDR2 sequences are MGHRA and YSYEKL. CDR3 protein: CASSSDRAYEQYF. The CDR3 DNA is TGCGCCAGCAGCTCAGACAGGGCCTACGAGCAGTACTTC.

The chain links TRBV4-2 to TRBJ1-2; TRBD1 matches 8 bases. CDR3 length: 16 amino acids. Germline V gives CDR1 LGHNA, CDR2 YNFKEQ. V trimming: 4 bases; J trimming: 0 bases; junction bases outside the gene matches: 7. The CDR3 loop is CASSRNAGGANYGYTF. Written as DNA, the CDR3 is TGTGCCAGCAGCCGGAATGCAGGGGGCGCTAACTATGGCTACACCTTC.

The chain combines TRBV7-9 with TRBJ1-1, with D maybe TRBD1 (5 bases). The CDR3 contains 13 residues. Trimming stripped 3 bases from V and 1 base from J, with 6 bases between. Germline CDR1 SEHNR, CDR2 FQNEAQ (reference sequence). Here the CDR3 reads CASSLTENTEAFF. The CDR3 bases are TGTGCCAGCAGCTTGACAGAGAACACTGAAGCTTTCTTT.

V usage is TRBV7-3 and J usage is TRBJ2-2, with D possibly being TRBD1 (6 bases). The CDR3 has 17 amino acids. V shed 1 base and J shed 2 bases, with 14 bases lying between them. Germline V gene sequence: CDR1 SGHTA, CDR2 FQGTGA. Here the CDR3 DNA reads TGTGCCAGCAGCTTAATGGGTTCCAGGGGAAACACCGGGGAGCTGTTTTTT. Translated, it gives CASSLMGSRGNTGELFF.

The rearrangement uses TRBV9 and TRBJ2-7, with TRBD1 matching over 8 bases. The CDR3 consists of 13 residues. Trimming removed 3 bases from V and 2 bases from J; junction bases left unmatched: 1. CDR1 is SGDLS, CDR2 YYNGEE, per germline. CDR3 DNA: TGTGCCAGCAGCGCGACAGGGGCCTACGAGCAGTACTTC. Protein sequence: CASSATGAYEQYF.

In this sample, this clone turned up a few times. The chain joins TRBV28 to TRBJ1-5, with 8 bases aligning to TRBD1. The CDR3 length is 14 residues. V gave up 11 bases and J gave up 4 bases; unmatched junction bases: 10. Per germline, CDR1 MDHEN and CDR2 SYDVKM. The CDR3, as DNA: TGTGCCGGGCGGGGCAGGGGGCAGAATCAGCCCCAGCATTTT. It yields the protein CAGRGRGQNQPQHF.

The V call is TRBV6-5, the J call TRBJ1-2; the match to TRBD1 covers 8 bases. In germline, CDR1 is MNHEY, CDR2 SVGAGI. The CDR3 is made up of 14 amino acids. Trimming at V came to 6 bases and at J to 0 bases, leaving 3 bases not matched to a gene. This CDR3 is CASSAGGSNYGYTF. The CDR3 region has the DNA TGTGCCAGCAGCGCAGGGGGCTCTAACTATGGCTACACCTTC.

The rearrangement joins TRBV14 to TRBJ2-2, with TRBD1 as a possible D gene (6 bases). V was shortened by 4 bases and J by 6 bases, with 9 bases between the two germline ends. The CDR3 spans 13 residues. From germline, CDR1 is SGHDN and CDR2 FVKESK. CDR3 in DNA: TGTGCCAGCAGCCTCACAGGGCCCGGGGAGCTGTTTTTT. Amino acid sequence: CASSLTGPGELFF.

The chain combines TRBV5-6 with TRBJ2-7, with D perhaps matching TRBD2 (5 bases). This CDR3 is 14 amino acids long. CDR1 is SGHDT, CDR2 YYEEEE, per germline. Trimming shortened V by 0 bases and J by 0 bases, and 7 bases separated the two germline ends. The CDR3 is CASSLALASYEQYF. For the CDR3, the DNA is TGTGCCAGCAGCTTGGCCCTAGCCTCCTACGAGCAGTACTTC.

The gene calls are TRBV5-4 and TRBJ1-1; 8 nucleotides line up with TRBD1. Germline CDR1 is SGHNT and CDR2 is YYREEE (reference sequence). Trimming removed 1 base from V and 4 bases from J; junction bases left unmatched: 0. The CDR3 runs to 13 residues. The CDR3, as DNA: TGTGCCAGCAGCTTGACAGGGGGCACTGAAGCTTTCTTT. Translated, it gives CASSLTGGTEAFF.

The chain has TRBV7-2 and TRBJ2-7; D might be TRBD2 (6 bases). Germline loops: CDR1 SGHTA, CDR2 FQGNSA. The ends were cut back, 1 base at V and 1 base at J, with 8 bases in the middle. This CDR3 is 14 amino acids long. The CDR3 DNA sequence: TGTGCCAGCAGCTTAGGCGGGGATTCCTACGAGCAGTACTTC. It specifies CASSLGGDSYEQYF.

J is TRBJ2-3 and V is TRBV6-1; 7 nucleotides match TRBD1. The CDR3 is made up of 17 amino acids. Per the germline V gene, CDR1 is MNHNS and CDR2 is SASEGT. J gave up 4 bases and V 4 bases, and 14 bases lay outside the gene matches. The CDR3 nucleotides read TGTGCCAGCAGTGGCTCCACAGGGGCCCCCCGCTCAGATACGCAGTATTTT. Translated, it gives CASSGSTGAPRSDTQYF.

The rearrangement joins TRBV30 to TRBJ1-5; unclear D gene. Trimming cost V 2 bases and J 13 bases, with 12 bases left between them. The CDR3 sequence is 11 residues long. Per germline, CDR1 GTSNPN and CDR2 SVGIG (reference sequence). This CDR3 is CAWSRGGYQHF. The CDR3 nucleotides read TGTGCCTGGAGTCGAGGAGGGTATCAGCATTTT.

This clone came up a few times. This CDR3 is CASSLGTSGLNEQFF. CDR3 DNA sequence: TGCGCCAGCAGCCTCGGGACTAGCGGGCTCAATGAGCAGTTCTTC. J is TRBJ2-1 and V is TRBV5-1, with 12 bases identical to TRBD2. Germline V gene data show CDR1 as SGHRS and CDR2 as YFSETQ. V lost 4 bases and J lost 6; bases outside the gene matches: 5. This CDR3 comprises 15 residues.

CDR3 nucleotides: TGTGCCAGCAGCCCCGGGACTAGCGGGAAGGTTGAGCAGTTCTTC. Residues: CASSPGTSGKVEQFF. The J gene is TRBJ2-1, the V gene TRBV7-8; 13 bases fit TRBD2. Germline assignment: CDR1 SGHVS and CDR2 FQNEAQ. The trim removed 5 bases at V and 9 bases at J, leaving 7 bases unmatched. CDR3 length: 15 residues.

V gene TRBV5-6 combines with J gene TRBJ2-7; 11 bases map to TRBD2. This CDR3 spans 16 amino acids. Germline CDR1 SGHDT, CDR2 YYEEEE. V was pared by 3 bases and J by 2 bases, with 7 bases of the junction left unmatched. This CDR3 reads CASSSRTSGRPYEQYF. CDR3 nucleotides: TGTGCCAGCAGCTCCCGGACTAGCGGGCGCCCCTACGAGCAGTACTTC.

The rearrangement joins TRBV30 to TRBJ1-1, with D unresolved. Germline loops: CDR1 GTSNPN, CDR2 SVGIG (reference sequence). The CDR3 has 12 residues. With 3 bases removed from V and 6 bases from J, the gap between germline ends came to 11 bases. Here the CDR3 DNA reads TGTGCCTGGAGCGGTGAAAGAGCTGAAGCTTTCTTT. It encodes CAWSGERAEAFF.